The 6 T cell receptor beta chains below were found in one sample sequenced in a study of T-cell reconstitution after alpha-beta-depleted transplantation in children. Unique molecular identifiers were incorporated when the TCRbeta library was constructed. One entry per CDR3 protein results from TCRdb running MiXCR on the PCR reads. Altogether some 200,000 distinct CDR3 sequences are present, 6.6% being singletons, with the ten largest covering 5.5% to 6.5%. Material: PBMCs, obtained before TCRalphabeta/CD19-depleted stem cell transplant. These receptors originate from a boy aged 2 to 9 with acute lymphoblastic leukemia, due to receive a stem cell transplant.

This clonotype has only a few counts. This chain links TRBV6-5 with TRBJ1-1; no definite D call. This CDR3 has 11 amino acids. Germline CDR1 is MNHEY and CDR2 is SVGAGI. V lost 6 bases, J lost 3 bases, and 5 bases lay in between. The CDR3 nucleotides read TGTGCCAGCAGAAGATACACTGAAGCTTTCTTT. This encodes CASRRYTEAFF.

The chain joins TRBV18 to TRBJ2-5, with TRBD2 identical over 9 bases. The J segment lost 5 bases and the V segment lost 3 bases, leaving 10 bases of the junction unmatched. Germline values: CDR1 KGHSH, CDR2 LQKENI. The CDR3 is 16 amino acids. CDR3 region: CASSPVLAGILETQYF. The CDR3 coding sequence is TGTGCCAGCTCACCCGTCCTAGCGGGGATCCTGGAGACCCAGTACTTC.

This clonotype was recorded many times. The chain carries TRBV6-4 and TRBJ2-1; TRBD1 is a possible D gene (7 bases). Germline CDR1 and CDR2: MRHNA and SNTAGT. This CDR3 region has 13 residues. The germline V and J ends were trimmed by 6 bases and 7 bases, with 13 bases remaining between them. CDR3 sequence reads: CASSRGTENEQFF. Written as DNA, the CDR3 is TGTGCCAGCAGCCGCGGGACAGAGAATGAGCAGTTCTTC.

Only a few counts were recorded for this clonotype. This sequence joins TRBV4-2 and TRBJ2-7, with 10 nucleotides matching TRBD2. Germline-derived CDR1 and CDR2 are LGHNA and YNFKEQ. This CDR3 region has 15 residues. V dropped 0 bases and J dropped 2; count of bases not matched to a gene: 1. CDR3 amino acids: CASSQDTSGAYEQYF. The DNA for the CDR3 is TGTGCCAGCAGCCAAGATACTAGCGGGGCCTACGAGCAGTACTTC.

This clonotype was picked up a small number of times. This chain links TRBV5-1 with TRBJ2-7; D is ambiguous. The CDR3 totals 15 residues. Between the trimmed V and J ends, which lost 3 bases and 2 bases, there was a span of 15 bases. Germline V gene lookup returns CDR1 SGHRS and CDR2 YFSETQ. The CDR3: CASSSQAYGTYEQYF. CDR3 in DNA: TGCGCCAGCAGCTCCCAGGCATACGGCACCTACGAGCAGTACTTC.

This chain uses TRBV11-1 with TRBJ2-1; 16 nucleotides agree with TRBD2. The CDR3 sequence is 18 residues long. V trimming: 4 bases; J trimming: 6 bases; junction bases outside the gene matches: 9. Per the germline V gene, CDR1 is SGHAT and CDR2 is FQDESV (reference sequence). The CDR3 loop reads CASSSGTSGGADFNEQFF. The CDR3 DNA sequence: TGTGCCAGCAGCTCCGGGACTAGCGGGGGGGCCGACTTCAATGAGCAGTTCTTC.